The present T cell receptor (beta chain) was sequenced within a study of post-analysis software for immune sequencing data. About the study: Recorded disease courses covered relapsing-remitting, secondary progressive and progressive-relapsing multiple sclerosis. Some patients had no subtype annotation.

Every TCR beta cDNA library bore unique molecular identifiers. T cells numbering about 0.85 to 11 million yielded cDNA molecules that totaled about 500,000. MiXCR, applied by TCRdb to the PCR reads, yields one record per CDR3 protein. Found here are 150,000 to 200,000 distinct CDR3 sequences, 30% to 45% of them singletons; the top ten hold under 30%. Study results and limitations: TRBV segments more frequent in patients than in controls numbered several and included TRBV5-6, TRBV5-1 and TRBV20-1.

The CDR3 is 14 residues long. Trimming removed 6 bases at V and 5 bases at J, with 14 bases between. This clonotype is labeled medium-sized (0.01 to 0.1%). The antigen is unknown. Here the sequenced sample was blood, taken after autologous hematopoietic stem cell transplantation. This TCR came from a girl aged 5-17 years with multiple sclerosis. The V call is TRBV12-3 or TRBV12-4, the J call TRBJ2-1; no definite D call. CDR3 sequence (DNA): TGTGCCAGCAGCCCCAAGGGCAAGCACAATGAGCAGTTCTTC. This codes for CASSPKGKHNEQFF.